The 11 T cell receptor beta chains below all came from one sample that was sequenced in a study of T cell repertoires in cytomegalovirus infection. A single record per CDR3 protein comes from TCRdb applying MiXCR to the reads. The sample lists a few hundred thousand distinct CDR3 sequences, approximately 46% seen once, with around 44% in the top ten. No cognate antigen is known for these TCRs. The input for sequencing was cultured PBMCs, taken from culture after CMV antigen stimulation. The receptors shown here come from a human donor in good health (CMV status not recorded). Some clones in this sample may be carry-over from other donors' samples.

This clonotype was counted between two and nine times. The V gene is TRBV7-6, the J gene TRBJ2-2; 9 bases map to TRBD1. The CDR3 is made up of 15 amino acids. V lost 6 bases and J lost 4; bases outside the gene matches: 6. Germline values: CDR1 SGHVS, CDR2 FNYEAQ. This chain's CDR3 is CASRQGQGFTGELFF. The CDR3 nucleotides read TGTGCCAGCAGACAGGGACAGGGCTTCACCGGGGAGCTGTTTTTT.

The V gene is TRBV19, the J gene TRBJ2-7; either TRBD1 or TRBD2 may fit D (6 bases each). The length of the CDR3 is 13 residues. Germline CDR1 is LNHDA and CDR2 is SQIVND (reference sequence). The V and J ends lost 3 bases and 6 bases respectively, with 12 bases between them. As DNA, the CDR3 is TGTGCCAGTAGTATCGCCAGGGGAGGCGAGCAGTACTTC. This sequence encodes CASSIARGGEQYF.

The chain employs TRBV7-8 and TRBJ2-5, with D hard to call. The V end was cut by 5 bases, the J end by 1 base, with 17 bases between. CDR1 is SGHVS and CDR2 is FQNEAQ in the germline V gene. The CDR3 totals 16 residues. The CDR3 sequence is CASSPWVTRRQETQYF. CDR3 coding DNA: TGTGCCAGCAGCCCGTGGGTTACTCGTCGCCAAGAGACCCAGTACTTC.

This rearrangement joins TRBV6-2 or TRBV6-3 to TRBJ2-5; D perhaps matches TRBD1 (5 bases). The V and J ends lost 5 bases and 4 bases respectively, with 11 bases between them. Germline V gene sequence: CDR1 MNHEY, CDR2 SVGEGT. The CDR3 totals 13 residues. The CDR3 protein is CASSPRQPETQYF. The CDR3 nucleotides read TGTGCCAGCAGTCCTCGACAGCCAGAGACCCAGTACTTC.

CDR3 nucleotide sequence: TGCGCCAGCAGCCAAGATGTGGGAAACTATGGCTACACCTTC. Its protein product is CASSQDVGNYGYTF. The rearrangement uses TRBV4-1 and TRBJ1-2; no reliable D call. The CDR3 has 14 amino acids. Per the germline V gene, CDR1 is MGHRA and CDR2 is YSYEKL. V was trimmed by 0 bases and J by 2 bases, leaving 7 bases between them.

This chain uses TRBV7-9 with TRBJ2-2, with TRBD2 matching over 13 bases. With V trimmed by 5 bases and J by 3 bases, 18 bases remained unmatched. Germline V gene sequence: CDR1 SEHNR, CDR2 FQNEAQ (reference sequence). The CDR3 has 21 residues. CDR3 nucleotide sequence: TGTGCCAGCAGCCCCTCGCCGGGACTAGCGGGGATTTATGCCCACACCGGGGAGCTGTTTTTT. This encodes CASSPSPGLAGIYAHTGELFF.

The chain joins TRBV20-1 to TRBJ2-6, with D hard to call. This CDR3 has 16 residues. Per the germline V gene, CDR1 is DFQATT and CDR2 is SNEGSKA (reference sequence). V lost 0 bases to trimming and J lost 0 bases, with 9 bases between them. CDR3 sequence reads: CSAREQGLSGANVLTF. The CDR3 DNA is TGCAGTGCTAGAGAACAAGGCCTCTCTGGGGCCAACGTCCTGACTTTC.

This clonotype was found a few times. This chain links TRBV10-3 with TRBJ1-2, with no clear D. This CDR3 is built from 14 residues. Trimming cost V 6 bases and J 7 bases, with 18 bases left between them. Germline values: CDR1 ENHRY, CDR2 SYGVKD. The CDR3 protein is CAIRGFGSQSGYTF. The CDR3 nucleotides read TGTGCCATCAGGGGGTTTGGCAGTCAGTCTGGCTACACCTTC.

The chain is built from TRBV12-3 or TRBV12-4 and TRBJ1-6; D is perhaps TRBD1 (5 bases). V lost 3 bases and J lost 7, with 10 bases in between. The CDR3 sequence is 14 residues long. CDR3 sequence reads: CASSFGTLNSPLHF. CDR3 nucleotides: TGTGCCAGCAGTTTCGGGACCTTAAATTCACCCCTCCACTTT.

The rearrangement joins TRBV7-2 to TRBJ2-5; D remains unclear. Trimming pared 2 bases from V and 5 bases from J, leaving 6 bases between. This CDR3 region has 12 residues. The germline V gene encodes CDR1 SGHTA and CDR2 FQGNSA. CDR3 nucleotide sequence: TGTGCCAGCAGCTTAAGGTCTGAGACCCAGTACTTC. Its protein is CASSLRSETQYF. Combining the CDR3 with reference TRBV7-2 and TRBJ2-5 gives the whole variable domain GAGVSQSPSNKVTEKGKDVELRCDPISGHTALYWYRQSLGQGLEFLIYFQGNSAPDKSGLPSDRFSAERTGGSVSTLTIQRTQQEDSAVYLCASSLRSETQYFGPGTRLLVL.

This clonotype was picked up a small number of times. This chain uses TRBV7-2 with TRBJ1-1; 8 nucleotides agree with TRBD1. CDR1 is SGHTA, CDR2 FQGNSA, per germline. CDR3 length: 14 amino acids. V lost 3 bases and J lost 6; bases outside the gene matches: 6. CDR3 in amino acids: CASSFSTTGAEAFF. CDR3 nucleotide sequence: TGTGCCAGCAGCTTCTCGACGACAGGGGCTGAAGCTTTCTTT.